This T cell receptor beta chain came from a study of CD8+ T cells in alopecia areata. Looking at the study overall: Treated patients received oral tofacitinib, 5 to 10 mg twice daily. Broader study findings: Shared TCR sequences were less clear between patients than in mice, possibly partly from HLA diversity. Clonality exceeded that of normal scalp in lesional scalp, most notably in alopecia totalis/universalis.

Trimming left V 0 bases short and J 4 bases short, with 6 bases between. The V gene's germline CDR1 is SGHDN and CDR2 FVKESK. There are 13 residues in the CDR3. Once RNA had been extracted, it was reverse transcribed into cDNA to act as the sequencing template. Some clones are missing from TCRdb's copy, which holds only in-frame ones; the method was immunoSEQ multiplex PCR. The data hold about 150,000 clones, with around 50% observed a single time. This clone was seen a handful of times. Its antigen remains unknown. Lesional scalp punch biopsies and peripheral blood were collected from alopecia areata patients.

This chain joins TRBV14 and TRBJ1-2; unclear D gene. This TCR was recovered from a human donor with alopecia areata. This material consisted of CD8+ T cells sorted from blood, taken at week 0. The CDR3 sequence: CASSQDGPYGYTF. The CDR3 nucleotides read TGTGCCAGCAGCCAAGATGGGCCCTATGGCTACACCTTC. Together with reference TRBV14 and TRBJ1-2, the CDR3 gives the full variable domain: EAGVTQFPSHSVIEKGQTVTLRCDPISGHDNLYWYRRVMGKEIKFLLHFVKESKQDESGMPNNRFLAERTGGTYSTLKVQPAELEDSGVYFCASSQDGPYGYTFGSGTRLTVV.